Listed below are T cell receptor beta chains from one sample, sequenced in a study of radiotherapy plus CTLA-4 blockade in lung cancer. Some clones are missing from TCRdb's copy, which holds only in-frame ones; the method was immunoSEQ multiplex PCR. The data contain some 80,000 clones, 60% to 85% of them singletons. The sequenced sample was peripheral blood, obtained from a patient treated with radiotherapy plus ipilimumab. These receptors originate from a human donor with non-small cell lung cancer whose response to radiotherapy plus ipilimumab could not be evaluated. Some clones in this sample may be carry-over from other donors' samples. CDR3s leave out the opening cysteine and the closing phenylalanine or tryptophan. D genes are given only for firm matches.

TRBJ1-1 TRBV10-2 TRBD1 ASSEIRDRGTEAF
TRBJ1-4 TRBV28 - ASSLTRGLF
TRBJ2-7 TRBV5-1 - ASSLGQAMNEQY
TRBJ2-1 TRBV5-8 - ASPSGTPYVGNEQF
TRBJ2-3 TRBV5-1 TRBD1 ASSWDRNTDTQY
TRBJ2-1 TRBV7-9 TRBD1 ASSFLEGAPGNEQF
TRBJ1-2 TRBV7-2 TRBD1 ASSLPPGQGGGYT
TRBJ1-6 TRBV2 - ASLDGTRSSPLH
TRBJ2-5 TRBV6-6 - ASSYYGETQY
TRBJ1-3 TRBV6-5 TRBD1 ASSRQGTGNTIY
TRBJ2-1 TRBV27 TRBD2 ASSSHGLAGGRSSYNEQF
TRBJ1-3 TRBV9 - ASQAGSMISGNTIY
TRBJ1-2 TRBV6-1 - ASSPDRNYGYT
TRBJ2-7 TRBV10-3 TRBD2 ATRLAGTYEQY
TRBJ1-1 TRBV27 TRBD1 ASRLIQGADEAF